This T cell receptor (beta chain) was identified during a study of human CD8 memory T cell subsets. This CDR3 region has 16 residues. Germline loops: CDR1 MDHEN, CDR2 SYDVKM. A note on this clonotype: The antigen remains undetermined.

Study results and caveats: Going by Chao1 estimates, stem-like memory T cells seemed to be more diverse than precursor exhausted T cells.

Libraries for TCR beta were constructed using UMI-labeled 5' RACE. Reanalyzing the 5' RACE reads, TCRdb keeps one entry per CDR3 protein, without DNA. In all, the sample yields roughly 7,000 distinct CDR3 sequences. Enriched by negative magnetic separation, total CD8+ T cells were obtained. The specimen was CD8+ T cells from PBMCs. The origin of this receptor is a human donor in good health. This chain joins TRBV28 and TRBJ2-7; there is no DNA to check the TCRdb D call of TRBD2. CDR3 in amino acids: CASHTGLAGESYEQYF.